These T cell receptor beta chains were read from a single sample in a study of OX40 agonist ivuxolimab in advanced cancers. The method was immunoSEQ multiplex PCR; TCRdb's version includes in-frame clones alone and lacks a portion of them. The sample contains 65,000 to 95,000 clones, approximately 80% of which appear only once. Sequencing used CD4+ or CD8+ T cells sorted from blood, obtained in a trial of the OX40 agonist ivuxolimab. The receptors were sampled from an adult with an advanced solid tumor such as melanoma, head and neck, liver or kidney cancer. Each CDR3 is given with its conserved first and last residue. A D gene is named only where the DNA matches it firmly. Part of the rows lack a size; the others show once, few, many or a class for expanded clones.

j_call cdr3_length d_call v_call clone_size cdr3_nt cdr3_aa
TRBJ1-1 13 NA TRBV18 NA TGTGCCAGCTACCCGACGAGGAACACTGAAGCTTTCTTT CASYPTRNTEAFF
TRBJ2-5 15 NA TRBV6-5 once TGTGCCAGCAGCATCTTGGGCCAACCATGGGAGACTCAGTACTTC CASSILGQPWETQYF
TRBJ2-1 14 TRBD1 TRBV2 NA TGTGCCAGCAGTGAATTGCAGGGGGCCTATGAGCAGTTCTTC CASSELQGAYEQFF
TRBJ2-1 16 TRBD1 TRBV5-1 NA TGCGCCAGCAGTCACCCTCCGGGACAGGGAGAAAATGAGCAGTTCTTC CASSHPPGQGENEQFF
TRBJ1-1 13 NA TRBV19 NA TGTGCCAGTAGAAGTCAGACAAACACTGAAGCTTTCTTT CASRSQTNTEAFF
TRBJ1-5 15 NA TRBV18 NA TGTGCCAGCTCCCCCGACAGTTATAGCAATCAGCCCCAGCATTTT CASSPDSYSNQPQHF
TRBJ1-5 14 NA TRBV18 NA TGTGCCAGCTCACCAACACCCGGAGATCAGCCCCAGCATTTT CASSPTPGDQPQHF
TRBJ2-5 18 TRBD2 TRBV10-3 NA TGTGCCATCAGTGAGGAAACTAGCGGGAAGGTCGTGGGCAAGACCCAGTACTTC CAISEETSGKVVGKTQYF
TRBJ2-7 15 TRBD1 TRBV6-5 NA TGTGCCAGCAGTTACGGGCAGGGGGCATGGTACGAGCAGTACTTC CASSYGQGAWYEQYF
TRBJ1-1 14 NA TRBV5-1 NA TGCGCCAGCAGCTGGGACCCCGGCGGAACTGAAGCTTTCTTT CASSWDPGGTEAFF
TRBJ1-5 13 NA TRBV30 NA TGTGCCTGGAGTGTAGGAATGGGTCAGCCCCAGCATTTT CAWSVGMGQPQHF
TRBJ1-5 14 NA TRBV9 NA TGTGCCAGCTCCCCGGGGGTGAGCAATCAGCCCCAGCATTTT CASSPGVSNQPQHF
TRBJ2-1 19 NA TRBV4-1 NA TGCGCCAGCAGCCAAGAGAGGGGACGGAGCGAGAGCTCCTACAATGAGCAGTTCTTC CASSQERGRSESSYNEQFF
TRBJ2-2 18 NA TRBV5-6 NA TGTGCCAGCAGCTTGGATATTGGGGCCAAGGTAAACACCGGGGAGCTGTTTTTT CASSLDIGAKVNTGELFF
TRBJ1-6 18 NA TRBV7-8 NA TGTGCCAGCAGCTTAGCCGGTTCCCCTGGGCAGGGAACCTCACCCCTCCACTTT CASSLAGSPGQGTSPLHF
TRBJ2-1 18 NA TRBV11-2 few TGTGCCAGCAGGGGCAGTACTTTGGGAGTAAGGTCCTACAATGAGCAGTTCTTC CASRGSTLGVRSYNEQFF
TRBJ1-2 13 NA TRBV4-2 medium-sized TGTGCCAGCAGCCAAGATTTGGGGCACGGCTACACCTTC CASSQDLGHGYTF
TRBJ2-5 14 NA TRBV10-3 NA TGTGCCATCAGTGAGTCGAGTGTGATTGGGACCCAGTACTTC CAISESSVIGTQYF
TRBJ1-3 18 NA TRBV7-9 NA TGTGCCAGCAGCTTAGGACGGGGGGGACGGTACTCTGGAAACACCATATATTTT CASSLGRGGRYSGNTIYF
TRBJ2-7 13 NA TRBV5-1 NA TGCGCCAGTAAGACACCTCCGGCCTACGAGCAGTACTTC CASKTPPAYEQYF
TRBJ1-5 13 NA TRBV30 NA TGTGCCTGGAGTGTAAGGGCCAATCAGCCCCAGCATTTT CAWSVRANQPQHF
TRBJ2-3 14 NA TRBV7-8 NA TGTGCCAGCAGCCCCGGGTCCAAGATGGATACGCAGTATTTT CASSPGSKMDTQYF
TRBJ1-4 15 TRBD1 TRBV23-1 few TGCGCCAGCAGTCGACAGGGGAAGGGTCACGAAAAACTGTTTTTT CASSRQGKGHEKLFF
TRBJ2-5 14 TRBD2 TRBV29-1 NA TGCAGCGTTGACCCGACTAGCGGGGGCGAGACCCAGTACTTC CSVDPTSGGETQYF
TRBJ1-2 17 NA TRBV4-2 NA TGTGCCAGCAGCCAAGAAGGGGACCTATTCCACGTCTATGGCTACACCTTC CASSQEGDLFHVYGYTF
TRBJ2-5 16 TRBD2 TRBV11-3 NA TGTGCCAGCAGCCCCCGAGGTAGCGGGGGACCCCAAACCCAGTACTTC CASSPRGSGGPQTQYF
TRBJ2-6 16 NA TRBV4-3 once TGCGCCAGCAGCCAAGAGTGGGGCTCTGGGGCCAACGTCCTGACTTTC CASSQEWGSGANVLTF
TRBJ1-2 15 NA TRBV15 NA TGTGCCACCAGCAGAAGAACCAGGGGTACCTATGGCTACACCTTC CATSRRTRGTYGYTF
TRBJ2-7 13 NA TRBV5-6 NA TGTGCCAGCAGCTTGGGACAGTACTACGAGCAGTACTTC CASSLGQYYEQYF
TRBJ2-7 13 NA TRBV5-1 NA TGCGCCAGCAGCTTGGACGACACGGGCGAGCAGTACTTC CASSLDDTGEQYF
TRBJ1-5 12 NA TRBV28 NA TGTGCCAGCAGTTTACCCCATCAGCCCCAGCATTTT CASSLPHQPQHF
TRBJ2-1 12 NA TRBV5-8 NA TGTGCCAGCAGCCGGGCCGGTGATGAGCAGTTCTTC CASSRAGDEQFF
TRBJ2-5 16 TRBD1 TRBV27 few TGTGCCAGCAGTTTAGGGGACAGGGGGCCAGGGGAGACCCAGTACTTC CASSLGDRGPGETQYF
TRBJ2-1 14 TRBD2 TRBV4-1 NA TGCGCCAGCAGCAGAGACCAGTGGGGGGGGGAGCAGTTCTTC CASSRDQWGGEQFF
TRBJ2-7 13 NA TRBV28 NA TGTGCCAGCTCCCAGGGACAATCCTACGAGCAGTACTTC CASSQGQSYEQYF
TRBJ2-3 15 NA TRBV6-5 NA TGTGCCAGCAGTAGAGGAGGGGCCGGCACAGATACGCAGTATTTT CASSRGGAGTDTQYF